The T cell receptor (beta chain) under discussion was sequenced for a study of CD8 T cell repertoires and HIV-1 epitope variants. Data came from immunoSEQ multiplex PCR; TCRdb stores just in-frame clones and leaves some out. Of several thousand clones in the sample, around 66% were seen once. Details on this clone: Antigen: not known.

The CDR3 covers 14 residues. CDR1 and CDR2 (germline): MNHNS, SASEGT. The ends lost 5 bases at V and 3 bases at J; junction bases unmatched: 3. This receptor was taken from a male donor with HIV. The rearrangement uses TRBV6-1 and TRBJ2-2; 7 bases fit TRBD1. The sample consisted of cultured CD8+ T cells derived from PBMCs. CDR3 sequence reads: CASSLGQHTGELFF. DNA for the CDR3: TGTGCCAGCAGTCTGGGACAGCACACCGGGGAGCTGTTTTTT.